This TCR beta chain emerged from a study of tumor and adjacent non-tumor tissue in lung cancer. Study-level information: There were 12 adenocarcinoma, a couple of squamous cell carcinoma and 1 small cell lung cancer cases. On average, productive TCRbeta reads reached some 4.2 million per sample. Stage I to III disease affected 10 men and 5 women aged roughly 30 to 76. Points from the study as a whole: Compared with tumor, normal lung showed significantly lower TCR diversity.

The CDR3 loop spans 13 amino acids. CDR1 SGHDT and CDR2 YYEEEE come from the germline V gene. A note on this clonotype: Antigen: not known. The germline gene is not matched at one end of the junction; a read error may be the cause.

RNA was extracted from bulk tissue without any cell sorting. Distant lung tissue was collected more than 3 cm away from the tumor edge. Three rounds of nested PCR, following a modified ARM-PCR protocol, produced the TCRbeta library. TCRdb itself ran the multiplex PCR reads through MiXCR, one entry per CDR3 protein. The sample gives around 80,000 distinct CDR3 sequences, over 65% of which show up once; around 43% is in the top ten. Sequencing used distant non-tumor lung tissue. This chain connects TRBV5-6 to TRBJ2-5; tentatively, D is TRBD1 (6 bases). This TCR was sampled from a man in his sixties or seventies with non-small cell lung cancer. CDR3 residues: CATSGTGHQTQYF. The CDR3 DNA follows: TGTGCCACCAGCGGCACGGGACACCAGACCCAGTACTTT.